This T cell receptor beta chain was observed in a study of Ad26.COV2.S vaccination and SARS-CoV-2 variants. Here immunoSEQ multiplex PCR was the method, and the copy in TCRdb shows in-frame clones only, minus some. Of over 450,000 clones in the sample, about 89% are singletons; the top ten hold around 1.8%. Worth noting for this clone: The antigen is not known.

Treatment: roughly 19 received Ad26.COV2.S at low or high dose, single or two shots; 5 received placebo; per-sample allocation not given. Samples analyzed were those drawn on day 63 after the first vaccine or placebo injection. Findings and limits, study-wide: Using TCR breadth and depth analyses may have led to underestimated total T cell responses.

The receptor's source is a person aged 18-65 years who received the Ad26.COV2.S COVID-19 vaccine or a placebo. Here the sequenced sample was peripheral blood, taken in a trial of Ad26.COV2.S vaccine versus placebo.

CDR3 residues: CAIGGKGLAGIVDEQFF. The CDR3, as DNA: TGTGCCATCGGGGGCAAGGGACTAGCGGGGATCGTCGATGAGCAGTTCTTC. This chain joins TRBV10-3 and TRBJ2-1; 13 bases are shared with TRBD2. The trim removed 8 bases at V and 8 bases at J, leaving 15 bases unmatched. The CDR3 runs to 17 residues. CDR1 is ENHRY and CDR2 is SYGVKD in the germline V gene.